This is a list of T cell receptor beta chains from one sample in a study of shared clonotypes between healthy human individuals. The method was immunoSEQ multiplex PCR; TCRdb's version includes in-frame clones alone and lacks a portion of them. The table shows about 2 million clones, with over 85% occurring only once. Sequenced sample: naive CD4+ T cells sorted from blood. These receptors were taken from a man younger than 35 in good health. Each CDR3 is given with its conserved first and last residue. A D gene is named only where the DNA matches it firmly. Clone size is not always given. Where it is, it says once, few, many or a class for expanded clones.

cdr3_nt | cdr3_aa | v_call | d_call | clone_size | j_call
TGTGCCAGCAGTTACGGGAAGGGGGCTATTCCCGGGGAGCTGTTTTTT | CASSYGKGAIPGELFF | TRBV6-5 | TRBD1 | - | TRBJ2-2
TGTGCCAGCAGTTCCCTGCCTTACTCCTACGAGCAGTACTTC | CASSSLPYSYEQYF | TRBV28 | - | once | TRBJ2-7
TGTGCCAGCAGCCCCCCTCCGGGTGACCGTCAGCCCCAGCATTTT | CASSPPPGDRQPQHF | TRBV6-1 | - | - | TRBJ1-5
TGTGCCAGCAGTTACTTCGGAACCGGCGGCTACACCTTC | CASSYFGTGGYTF | TRBV6-5 | - | - | TRBJ1-2
TGTGCCAGCTCGCCGTCGTCCGGCTCTGGAAACACCATATATTTT | CASSPSSGSGNTIYF | TRBV5-6 | - | - | TRBJ1-3
TGTGCCAGCAGCATCCTATCCGAACAGGGTTTTTATAATTCACCCCTCCACTTT | CASSILSEQGFYNSPLHF | TRBV7-9 | - | - | TRBJ1-6
TGTGCCTGGAGTCGGGGGTACACTGAAGCTTTCTTT | CAWSRGYTEAFF | TRBV30 | - | - | TRBJ1-1
TGTGCCAGCAGCTTGGGGGACTTTTACAATGAGCAGTTCTTC | CASSLGDFYNEQFF | TRBV5-8 | - | - | TRBJ2-1
TGTGCCAGCAGTTCCGGGACAGGCACAGATACGCAGTATTTT | CASSSGTGTDTQYF | TRBV7-9 | TRBD1 | - | TRBJ2-3
TGTGCCAGCAGATTTACCGGGACTGCATTGGACGAGCAGTACTTC | CASRFTGTALDEQYF | TRBV6-1 | - | - | TRBJ2-7
TGTGCCAGCAGTCCCGGACAGGGGAGTGGCTACACCTTC | CASSPGQGSGYTF | TRBV27 | TRBD1 | - | TRBJ1-2
TGCGCCAGCAGCTTAGGTGGAGGGGTTGAGCAGTTCTTC | CASSLGGGVEQFF | TRBV5-1 | - | - | TRBJ2-1
TGTGCCAGCAGCTTACTGGGTTCTAACTATGGCTACACCTTC | CASSLLGSNYGYTF | TRBV7-9 | - | - | TRBJ1-2
TGTGCCAGCAGTGAAGCACGAGGGGCAGGTGAAAAACTGTTTTTT | CASSEARGAGEKLFF | TRBV6-1 | - | once | TRBJ1-4
TGTGCTAGCAGCCCCCTCACGGGGGCAGGTACGGAGACCCAGTACTTC | CASSPLTGAGTETQYF | TRBV7-7 | - | - | TRBJ2-5
TGCGCCAGCAGCCCAGGGGCTCAAGGGGGAGAGACCCAGTACTTC | CASSPGAQGGETQYF | TRBV4-1 | - | once | TRBJ2-5
TGTGCCAGCTCACCACTCCAGCCCTCAGGGGCTAGATCTGGGGCCAACGTCCTGACTTTC | CASSPLQPSGARSGANVLTF | TRBV18 | - | - | TRBJ2-6
TGTGCCAGCAGCCCCCGGGACAGAAATCAGCCCCAGCATTTT | CASSPRDRNQPQHF | TRBV7-8 | TRBD1 | - | TRBJ1-5
TGTGCCAGCAGCCATGAAGAGGGGCTAACCTACGAGCAGTACTTC | CASSHEEGLTYEQYF | TRBV11-2 | - | - | TRBJ2-7
TGTGCCAGCAGTTCACAGGGCGGCAATCAGCCCCAGCATTTT | CASSSQGGNQPQHF | TRBV2 | - | - | TRBJ1-5
TGTGCCAGCAGTAATACCGGGTCCAATCAGCCCCAGCATTTT | CASSNTGSNQPQHF | TRBV25-1 | - | once | TRBJ1-5
TGTGCCAGCAGCTTGGAAGACTACTACGAGCAGTACTTC | CASSLEDYYEQYF | TRBV5-5 | - | - | TRBJ2-7
TGTGCCAGCAGTGGCCCGGGCCCGACCACCCCTACGTACAATGAGCAGTTCTTC | CASSGPGPTTPTYNEQFF | TRBV25-1 | - | - | TRBJ2-1
TGTGCCAGCAACACCAGGGTAGGGAACACTGAAGCTTTCTTT | CASNTRVGNTEAFF | TRBV2 | - | - | TRBJ1-1
TGCGCCAGCAGCTTGGCCTTGACGACTAGCGGCAACTACGAGCAGTACTTC | CASSLALTTSGNYEQYF | TRBV5-1 | TRBD2 | - | TRBJ2-7
TGTGCCAGCAGCCAGGGGACAGGGGAGCGTGAAAAACTGTTTTTT | CASSQGTGEREKLFF | TRBV4-2 | TRBD1 | - | TRBJ1-4
TGTGCCAGCAGCCACCCAAGACCGGGGGGCCCAGATACGCAGTATTTT | CASSHPRPGGPDTQYF | TRBV7-9 | - | - | TRBJ2-3
TGTGCCAGCAGCTTAGGAACACACAGGGGGTGGCCCCAGCATTTT | CASSLGTHRGWPQHF | TRBV7-8 | TRBD1 | once | TRBJ1-5
TGTGCCAGCAGCCCAACCTCAGCGGCTAACTATGGCTACACCTTC | CASSPTSAANYGYTF | TRBV7-9 | - | once | TRBJ1-2
TGTGCCAGCAGTTTGGGGACAGGGGGCTTTGAGCAGTACTTC | CASSLGTGGFEQYF | TRBV6-6 | TRBD1 | - | TRBJ2-7
TGTGCCAGCAGCTTAGGGGGACTAGCGGGAGATACGCAGTATTTT | CASSLGGLAGDTQYF | TRBV7-2 | TRBD2 | - | TRBJ2-3
TGTGCCAGCAGTGAAGTTGTTGCAGGCGTTAATAGCTACACCTTC | CASSEVVAGVNSYTF | TRBV2 | - | - | TRBJ1-2
TGTGCCAGCAGTTTGGCAGGGGCCCTCAATGAAAAACTGTTTTTT | CASSLAGALNEKLFF | TRBV28 | - | - | TRBJ1-4
TGCGCCAGCAGCCCAGCGGGGACAGGTGGGACCTACGAGCAGTACTTC | CASSPAGTGGTYEQYF | TRBV5-1 | - | - | TRBJ2-7
TGTGCCAGCAGTCTCCCCGACAGACCCTCCTACGAGCAGTACTTC | CASSLPDRPSYEQYF | TRBV28 | - | - | TRBJ2-7
TGTGCCAGCAGATTAACAGGGGGGTATAATTCACCCCTCCACTTT | CASRLTGGYNSPLHF | TRBV28 | TRBD1 | - | TRBJ1-6
TGTGCCAGCAGTTTTAGGGGGGAGCAGTTCTTC | CASSFRGEQFF | TRBV28 | - | - | TRBJ2-1
TGTGCCAGCAGCTTATCGCGGGCCTCATCACCCCTCCACTTT | CASSLSRASSPLHF | TRBV7-2 | - | once | TRBJ1-6
TGTGCCAGCAGCTTAGTGGTCTCTACCTACGAGCAGTACTTC | CASSLVVSTYEQYF | TRBV7-2 | - | - | TRBJ2-7
TGTGCCAGCAGCAGACCCGGGTGGCTTCGAATGACCGGTAATTCACCCCTCCACTTT | CASSRPGWLRMTGNSPLHF | TRBV7-9 | - | - | TRBJ1-6
TGTGCCAGCAGTTCGTCCAGCCCCTACGAGCAGTACTTC | CASSSSSPYEQYF | TRBV6-5 | - | - | TRBJ2-7
TGTGCCACCGAAGGGACTAGCGGGAGGTTTGACAATGAGCAGTTCTTC | CATEGTSGRFDNEQFF | TRBV2 | TRBD2 | - | TRBJ2-1
TGCGCCAGCAGTGAGACGGGGGCCGGATGGGATCAGTACTTC | CASSETGAGWDQYF | TRBV10-1 | - | - | TRBJ2-7
TGTGCCAGCAGCTCGGGGATCCCCAATCAGCCCCAGCATTTT | CASSSGIPNQPQHF | TRBV11-2 | - | - | TRBJ1-5
TGTGCCAGCAGCCCCGGTGGAGGGGGGTCCTACGAGCAGTACTTC | CASSPGGGGSYEQYF | TRBV7-2 | - | - | TRBJ2-7
TGCGCCAGCAGTGAGTCGGGGGGCGGCAATCAGCCCCAGCATTTT | CASSESGGGNQPQHF | TRBV10-2 | - | - | TRBJ1-5
TGTGCCAGCAGCTTGAGCGGGAGGCCCGACAATGAGCAGTTCTTC | CASSLSGRPDNEQFF | TRBV7-9 | TRBD2 | - | TRBJ2-1
TGTGCCAGCAGTGAGTTTCGGTTATACACCTTC | CASSEFRLYTF | TRBV2 | - | - | TRBJ1-2
TGTGCCAGTAGTATAGCCTACAGGGGAGTTCAGTCACCCCTCCACTTT | CASSIAYRGVQSPLHF | TRBV19 | TRBD1 | - | TRBJ1-6
TGTGCCAGCAGTTCCGCCGACAGGGTGAACGAGCAGTACTTC | CASSSADRVNEQYF | TRBV27 | TRBD1 | - | TRBJ2-7
TGTGCCAGCTCGGCCTCCGGGACAGGGAATGAAAAACTGTTTTTT | CASSASGTGNEKLFF | TRBV18 | TRBD1 | - | TRBJ1-4
TGTGCCAGCAGAATAAGCTCTGGAAACACCATATATTTT | CASRISSGNTIYF | TRBV11-2 | - | once | TRBJ1-3
TGTGCCAGCAGTGAAACCTCCCTGGTTCAGTATTTT | CASSETSLVQYF | TRBV6-1 | - | - | TRBJ2-3
TGTGCCAGCAGCAAAGCTCAACCTGGAAACACCATATATTTT | CASSKAQPGNTIYF | TRBV21-1 | - | - | TRBJ1-3
TGTGCCAGCAGTTTAAGCTCTGAAGCTTTCTTT | CASSLSSEAFF | TRBV28 | - | - | TRBJ1-1
TGTGCCATCGGGACTCTGAGCTCTGGGGCCAACGTCCTGACTTTC | CAIGTLSSGANVLTF | TRBV10-3 | - | - | TRBJ2-6
TGTGCCTGGAGTGCGAGACTTACTTCGAGCTCTGGAAACACCATATATTTT | CAWSARLTSSSGNTIYF | TRBV30 | - | once | TRBJ1-3
TGCGCCAGCAAGGAGGCAGCTAACTATGGCTACACCTTC | CASKEAANYGYTF | TRBV5-1 | - | - | TRBJ1-2
TGTGCCAGCAGTTCTGGACAGGGGGGAAATGGCTACACCTTC | CASSSGQGGNGYTF | TRBV28 | TRBD1 | once | TRBJ1-2